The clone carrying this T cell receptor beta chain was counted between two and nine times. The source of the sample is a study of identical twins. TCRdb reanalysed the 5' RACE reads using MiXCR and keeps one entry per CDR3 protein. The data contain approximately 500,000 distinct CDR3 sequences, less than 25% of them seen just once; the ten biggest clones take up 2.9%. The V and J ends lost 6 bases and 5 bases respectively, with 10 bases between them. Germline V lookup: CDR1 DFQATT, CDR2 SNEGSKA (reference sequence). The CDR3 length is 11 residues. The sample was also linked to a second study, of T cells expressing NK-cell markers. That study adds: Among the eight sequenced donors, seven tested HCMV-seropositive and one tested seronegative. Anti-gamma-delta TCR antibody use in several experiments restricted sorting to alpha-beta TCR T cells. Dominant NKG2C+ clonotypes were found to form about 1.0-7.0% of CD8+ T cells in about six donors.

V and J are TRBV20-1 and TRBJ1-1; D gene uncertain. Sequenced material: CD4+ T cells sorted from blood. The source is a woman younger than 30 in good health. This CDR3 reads CSAQRETEAFF. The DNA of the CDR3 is TGCAGTGCCCAACGAGAGACTGAAGCTTTCTTT.